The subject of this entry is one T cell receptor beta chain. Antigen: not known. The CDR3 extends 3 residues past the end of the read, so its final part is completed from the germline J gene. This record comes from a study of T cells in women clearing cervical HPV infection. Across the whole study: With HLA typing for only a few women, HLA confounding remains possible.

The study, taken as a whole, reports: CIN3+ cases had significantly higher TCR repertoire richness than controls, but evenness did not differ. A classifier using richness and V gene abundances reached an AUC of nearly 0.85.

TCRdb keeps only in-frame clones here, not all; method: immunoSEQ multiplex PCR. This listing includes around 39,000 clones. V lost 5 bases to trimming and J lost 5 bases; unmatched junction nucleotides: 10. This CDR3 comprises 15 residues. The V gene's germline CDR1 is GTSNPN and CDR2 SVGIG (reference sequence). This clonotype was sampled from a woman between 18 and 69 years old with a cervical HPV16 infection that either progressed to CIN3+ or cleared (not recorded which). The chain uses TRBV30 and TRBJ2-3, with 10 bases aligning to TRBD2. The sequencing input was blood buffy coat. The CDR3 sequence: CAWDLLAGAGDTQYF. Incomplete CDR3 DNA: TGTGCCTGGGACCTCCTAGCGGGAGCGGGAGATACG.